The next 30 T cell receptor beta chains were all read from a single sample in a study of human T cells and chemical hapten exposure. Single cDNA molecules in the library carried unique molecular identifiers attached during preparation. TCRdb recomputed calls from the reads with MiXCR, one row per CDR3 protein. The sample includes about 120,000 distinct CDR3 sequences, over 7% of them seen just once. Sequencing started from total RNA isolated from unfractionated whole blood. The sample taken for sequencing was whole blood. The receptor set was obtained from a human donor in good health. Some clones in this sample may be carry-over from other donors' samples.

V usage is TRBV27 and J usage is TRBJ2-1; TRBD2 agrees at 7 bases. CDR3 length: 15 residues. Germline V lookup: CDR1 MNHEY, CDR2 SMNVEV (reference sequence). V shed 5 bases, J shed 5 bases, and the junction held 9 bases outside the gene matches. CDR3 sequence: CASSEGLVRDNEQFF. The DNA for the CDR3 is TGTGCCAGCAGTGAAGGACTAGTTCGGGACAATGAGCAGTTCTTC.

In the case of this clonotype: A far larger clone is one nucleotide away, so this likely arose from a read error. This sequence joins TRBV7-9 and TRBJ2-7; D call uncertain. Germline V gene lookup returns CDR1 SEHNR and CDR2 FQNEAQ (reference sequence). This CDR3 spans 12 amino acids. CDR3 loop: CASSLSSYKQYF. The CDR3 nucleotides read TGTGCCAGCAGCCTCAGCTCCTACAAGCAGTACTTC. The full variable domain, its missing parts supplied by reference TRBV7-9 and TRBJ2-7, is DTGVSQNPRHKITKRGQNVTFRCDPISEHNRLYWYRQTLGQGPEFLTYFQNEAQLEKSRLLSDRFSAERPKGSFSTLEIQRTEQGDSAMYLCASSLSSYKQYFGPGTRLTVT.

This clonotype was detected ten times or more. The genes are TRBV2 and TRBJ1-6; 7 nucleotides align to TRBD1. J gave up 10 bases and V 3 bases, and 6 bases lay outside the gene matches. Germline V gives CDR1 SNHLY, CDR2 FYNNEI. The CDR3 spans 14 residues. The CDR3 nucleotides are TGTGCCAGCAGTGATGAGGGGGACAGCTCACCCCTCCACTTT. This gives the protein CASSDEGDSSPLHF.

This clonotype was found many times. V and J are TRBV5-5 and TRBJ1-5; D remains unclear. The CDR3 runs to 16 residues. Germline CDR1 reads SGHKS; CDR2 reads YYEKEE (reference sequence). V gave up 0 bases and J gave up 9 bases, with 19 bases separating them. In DNA, the CDR3 is TGTGCCAGCAGCTTGGAGGCAGAGGGAACCATCCTGCCCCAGCATTTT. It encodes CASSLEAEGTILPQHF.

This clonotype was seen repeatedly, ten times or more. V is TRBV4-3 and J is TRBJ2-2; a possible D gene is TRBD1 (6 bases). V lost 6 bases and J 6 bases, leaving 17 bases between the germline ends. CDR3 length: 15 amino acids. Germline values: CDR1 LGHNA, CDR2 YSLEER. This CDR3 reads CASRQGHSGAGELFF. The DNA for the CDR3 is TGCGCCAGCAGACAGGGCCATTCAGGGGCCGGGGAGCTGTTTTTT.

This clonotype was counted only a few times. This chain connects TRBV15 to TRBJ2-5; 10 nucleotides match TRBD2. With V trimmed by 6 bases and J by 3 bases, 4 bases remained unmatched. The CDR3 runs to 14 residues. Germline loops: CDR1 LNHNV, CDR2 YYDKDF (reference sequence). The CDR3 region has the DNA TGTGCCACCAGACGGACTAGCGGAGAAGAGACCCAGTACTTC. It translates to CATRRTSGEETQYF.

This clonotype was recorded at least ten times. The chain couples TRBV14 to TRBJ2-1; 7 bases fit TRBD2. The ends lost 4 bases at V and 2 bases at J; junction bases unmatched: 11. The germline V gene encodes CDR1 SGHDN and CDR2 FVKESK. CDR3 length: 17 amino acids. The CDR3 region has the DNA TGTGCCAGCAGCCCTATAGCGGGTGAAGATCCCTACAATGAGCAGTTCTTC. It codes for CASSPIAGEDPYNEQFF.

This clonotype occurred many times. The V call is TRBV27, the J call TRBJ1-1; D is unresolved. Germline CDR1 reads MNHEY; CDR2 reads SMNVEV (reference sequence). Trimming pared 2 bases from V and 8 bases from J, leaving 15 bases between. CDR3 length: 14 residues. CDR3: CASSLRGRKGEAFF. In DNA, the CDR3 is TGTGCCAGCAGTTTACGGGGTAGGAAGGGAGAAGCTTTCTTT.

The table lists this clonotype with a few counts. The rearrangement joins TRBV15 to TRBJ2-7; 10 positions agree with TRBD2. This CDR3 spans 16 amino acids. Germline V gives CDR1 LNHNV, CDR2 YYDKDF (reference sequence). V lost 3 bases, J lost 5 bases, and 10 bases stayed unmatched. CDR3 protein: CATSRDLSSGSNEQYF. DNA for the CDR3: TGTGCCACCAGCAGGGACCTCTCTAGCGGGAGCAACGAGCAGTACTTC.

A note on this clonotype: This may be a read error: a much more frequent sequence differs by one nucleotide. This is likely a read error, given that the CDR3 carries no conserved phenylalanine or tryptophan at its end. CDR3 protein: CASSTPRTSSGNTIYL. CDR3 DNA: TGTGCCAGCAGCACCCCTCGGACAAGCTCTGGAAACACCATATATCTT. The rearrangement uses TRBV11-2 and TRBJ1-3; the D gene is possibly TRBD1 (5 bases). V was trimmed by 5 bases and J by 0 bases, leaving 14 bases between them. Germline CDR1 and CDR2: SGHAT and FQNNGV. The CDR3 is 16 residues long.

This clonotype showed up many times. This rearrangement joins TRBV11-2 to TRBJ2-3; D tentatively fits TRBD1 or TRBD2 (5 bases each). Germline V CDR1 and CDR2: SGHAT, FQNNGV. The CDR3 loop spans 17 amino acids. V lost 5 bases to trimming and J lost 1 base, with 19 bases between them. The CDR3 protein is CASSLEIGARGTDTQYF. In DNA, the CDR3 is TGTGCCAGCAGCCTCGAGATCGGGGCGCGGGGCACAGATACGCAGTATTTT.

There are many counts of this clonotype. The CDR3 DNA sequence: TGTGCCAGCAGCAGTGGGGGGGATACTGAAGCTTTCTTT. Translated: CASSSGGDTEAFF. The chain couples TRBV27 to TRBJ1-1; weak D call: TRBD1 (5 bases). V dropped 6 bases and J dropped 5 bases, with 13 bases sitting between them. Germline V gene data show CDR1 as MNHEY and CDR2 as SMNVEV (reference sequence). The CDR3 contains 13 residues.

V usage is TRBV11-2 and J usage is TRBJ2-7; D unclear. The CDR3 has 16 amino acids. Germline V gene data show CDR1 as SGHAT and CDR2 as FQNNGV. The germline V and J ends were trimmed by 4 bases and 4 bases, with 20 bases remaining between them. DNA for the CDR3: TGTGCCAGCAGCTCCTACTCGCGGACCAACTATTACGAGCAGTACTTC. This codes for CASSSYSRTNYYEQYF. Full variable domain (rest looked up from reference TRBV11-2 and TRBJ2-7): EAGVAQSPRYKIIEKRQSVAFWCNPISGHATLYWYQQILGQGPKLLIQFQNNGVVDDSQLPKDRFSAERLKGVDSTLKIQPAKLEDSAVYLCASSSYSRTNYYEQYFGPGTRLTVT.

This clonotype has at least ten counts. This rearrangement joins TRBV6-2 or TRBV6-3 to TRBJ1-1; D is ambiguous. V shed 10 bases and J shed 6 bases, with 12 bases lying between them. Germline values: CDR1 MNHEY, CDR2 SVGEGT. The CDR3 is 11 amino acids. The CDR3 spells CATYGSPEAFF. In DNA, the CDR3 is TGTGCCACCTACGGGAGCCCTGAAGCTTTCTTT.

This clonotype was found a few times. This chain connects TRBV5-4 to TRBJ1-3; possibly TRBD1 for D (6 bases). CDR3 length equals 16 residues. V lost 4 bases, J lost 0 bases, and 14 bases lay in between. In germline, CDR1 is SGHNT, CDR2 YYREEE (reference sequence). CDR3 DNA sequence: TGTGCCAGCAGCACAGAGGGGGTGACCTCTGGAAACACCATATATTTT. It encodes CASSTEGVTSGNTIYF.

This clonotype was seen ten or more times. The chain recombines TRBV20-1 with TRBJ1-1; tentatively, D is TRBD1 (5 bases). This CDR3 is 13 amino acids long. The V end was cut by 5 bases, the J end by 5 bases, with 15 bases between. The germline gives CDR1 DFQATT, CDR2 SNEGSKA (reference sequence). The CDR3 nucleotides read TGCAGTGCTGAGAATGGGGCGCGTACTGAAGCTTTCTTT. It encodes CSAENGARTEAFF.

This clonotype showed up many times. The V gene is TRBV11-2, the J gene TRBJ2-1, with no clear D. Per germline, CDR1 SGHAT and CDR2 FQNNGV. Trimming removed 5 bases from V and 5 bases from J, with 16 bases in between. This CDR3 has 15 residues. The CDR3 bases are TGTGCCAGCAGCCTGGAGTGGACCCAAGACAATGAGCAGTTCTTC. It is translated as CASSLEWTQDNEQFF.

The chain has TRBV6-2 or TRBV6-3 and TRBJ2-2, with TRBD1 matching 9 bases. Per germline, CDR1 MNHEY and CDR2 SVGEGT. The V segment lost 8 bases and the J segment 5 bases; nucleotides outside the gene matches: 12. This CDR3 has 16 amino acids. CDR3 in amino acids: CASCNAGTGSTGELFF. CDR3 DNA: TGTGCCAGCTGCAACGCCGGGACAGGGTCGACCGGGGAGCTGTTTTTT.

CDR3 DNA sequence: TGCAGCGTTTCAACCGGGACTGGCAATGAGCAGTTCTTC. This encodes CSVSTGTGNEQFF. This chain uses TRBV29-1 with TRBJ2-1; D may be TRBD2 (6 bases). Germline values: CDR1 SQVTM, CDR2 ANQGSEA. Trimming took 5 bases from V and 6 from J, leaving 14 bases between them. This CDR3 spans 13 amino acids.

This sequence joins TRBV18 and TRBJ1-3; the match to TRBD1 covers 9 bases. V was clipped by 0 bases and J by 3 bases; unmatched bases: 0. The CDR3 is made up of 15 amino acids. Looked up from germline, CDR1 is KGHSH and CDR2 is LQKENI. Here the CDR3 DNA reads TGTGCCAGCTCACCACCGGGACAGGGTGGAAACACCATATATTTT. Amino acid sequence: CASSPPGQGGNTIYF.

This clonotype was seen more than once but under ten times. This chain joins TRBV7-9 and TRBJ1-6; no clear D. V was cut by 5 bases and J by 13 bases, with 18 bases left in between. Germline V lookup: CDR1 SEHNR, CDR2 FQNEAQ (reference sequence). The CDR3 loop spans 14 amino acids. CDR3 region: CASSLNSPSTPLHF. In DNA, the CDR3 is TGTGCCAGCAGCCTCAACAGCCCCTCGACTCCCCTCCACTTT. Together with reference TRBV7-9 and TRBJ1-6, the CDR3 gives the full variable domain: DTGVSQNPRHKITKRGQNVTFRCDPISEHNRLYWYRQTLGQGPEFLTYFQNEAQLEKSRLLSDRFSAERPKGSFSTLEIQRTEQGDSAMYLCASSLNSPSTPLHFGNGTRLTVT.

V and J are TRBV20-1 and TRBJ1-2, with D perhaps matching TRBD1 (6 bases). Per germline, CDR1 DFQATT and CDR2 SNEGSKA (reference sequence). The CDR3 has 14 residues. Trimming took off 5 bases at V and 6 bases at J, with 19 bases between the two ends. CDR3 bases: TGCAGTGCTTCCCACACGACAGGAAAGGATGGCTACACCTTC. Translated: CSASHTTGKDGYTF.

This clonotype was observed a few times. The CDR3 region is CSAKERETDTQYF. The CDR3 bases are TGCAGTGCTAAGGAGCGGGAGACAGATACGCAGTATTTT. The rearrangement joins TRBV20-1 to TRBJ2-3; 8 nucleotides line up with TRBD2. This CDR3 has 13 residues. Unmatched junction bases numbered 3, after V lost 4 bases and J lost 3 bases. CDR1 is DFQATT, CDR2 SNEGSKA, per germline (reference sequence).

The chain recombines TRBV6-2 or TRBV6-3 with TRBJ2-3; 9 bases agree with TRBD2. The germline V gene encodes CDR1 MNHEY and CDR2 SVGEGT. The V and J ends lost 6 bases and 1 base, in that order; junction bases with no gene match: 2. The CDR3 contains 14 residues. In DNA, the CDR3 is TGTGCCAGCAGAAAGCGGGGGGGCACAGATACGCAGTATTTT. Translating gives CASRKRGGTDTQYF.

This clonotype was recorded many times. The chain has TRBV6-2 or TRBV6-3 and TRBJ2-7; D is perhaps TRBD1 or TRBD2 (5 bases each). Deletions cut 2 bases from V and 0 bases from J, with 20 bases between. The germline V gene has CDR1 MNHEY and CDR2 SVGEGT. CDR3 length equals 18 residues. CDR3 nucleotide sequence: TGTGCCAGCAGTTACGTAGCCAACGGGGACGGACCCTCCTACGAGCAGTACTTC. It translates to CASSYVANGDGPSYEQYF.

This clonotype has a handful of counts. The chain combines TRBV29-1 with TRBJ1-2; D is possibly TRBD1 (6 bases). The CDR3 is 13 residues long. V lost 4 bases, J lost 6 bases, and 15 bases lay in between. Germline-derived CDR1 and CDR2 are SQVTM and ANQGSEA. This CDR3 reads CSVAGQLSHGYTF. CDR3 nucleotides: TGCAGCGTTGCCGGACAGTTAAGTCATGGCTACACCTTC.

V and J are TRBV4-2 and TRBJ2-7, with a possible D match to TRBD1 (6 bases). The length of the CDR3 is 15 residues. Trimming removed 3 bases at V and 2 bases at J, with 14 bases between. Germline V gives CDR1 LGHNA, CDR2 YNFKEQ. In DNA, the CDR3 is TGTGCCAGCAGCCATCGCAACACAGGGCCCTACGAGCAGTACTTC. Protein sequence: CASSHRNTGPYEQYF.

This clonotype was recorded at least ten times. The rearrangement links TRBV7-9 to TRBJ2-5; tentative D call: TRBD2 (7 bases). Germline CDR1 is SEHNR and CDR2 is FQNEAQ (reference sequence). V was pared by 5 bases and J by 4 bases, with 17 bases between. This CDR3 has 15 residues. CDR3 protein: CASSAIQGGGETQYF. The CDR3 nucleotides are TGTGCCAGCAGCGCGATACAGGGAGGGGGAGAGACCCAGTACTTC.

This clonotype has at least ten counts. The V gene is TRBV13, the J gene TRBJ2-1, with 16 bases lining up with TRBD2. V lost 3 bases and J lost 8; bases outside the gene matches: 7. The CDR3 is 17 amino acids. Germline V gives CDR1 PRHDT, CDR2 FYEKMQ (reference sequence). The CDR3 DNA reads TGTGCCAGCAGCTTTGGGACTAGCGGGGGGGCAATTTATGAGCAGTTCTTC. The encoded protein is CASSFGTSGGAIYEQFF.

This clonotype appeared many times. The chain couples TRBV14 to TRBJ2-1, with 10 bases lining up with TRBD1. The CDR3 loop spans 14 amino acids. Germline V gives CDR1 SGHDN, CDR2 FVKESK. With 3 bases clipped from V and 10 bases from J, the junction kept 6 bases outside the gene matches. The chain's CDR3 is CASSQAGTGVEQFF. For the CDR3, the DNA is TGTGCCAGCAGCCAGGCCGGGACAGGGGTCGAGCAGTTCTTC.